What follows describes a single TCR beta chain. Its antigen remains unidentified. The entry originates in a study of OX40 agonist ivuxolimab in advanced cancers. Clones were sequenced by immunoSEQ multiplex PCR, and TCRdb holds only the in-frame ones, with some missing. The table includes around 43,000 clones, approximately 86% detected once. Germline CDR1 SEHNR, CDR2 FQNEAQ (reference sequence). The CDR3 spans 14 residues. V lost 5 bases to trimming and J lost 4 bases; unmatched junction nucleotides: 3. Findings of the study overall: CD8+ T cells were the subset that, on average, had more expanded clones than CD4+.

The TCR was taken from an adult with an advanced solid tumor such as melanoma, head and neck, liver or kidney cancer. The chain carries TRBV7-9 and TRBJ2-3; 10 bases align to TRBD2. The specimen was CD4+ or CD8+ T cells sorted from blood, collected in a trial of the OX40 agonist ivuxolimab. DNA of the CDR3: TGTGCCAGCAGCCTACTAGCGGGGTCAGATACGCAGTATTTT. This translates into CASSLLAGSDTQYF.